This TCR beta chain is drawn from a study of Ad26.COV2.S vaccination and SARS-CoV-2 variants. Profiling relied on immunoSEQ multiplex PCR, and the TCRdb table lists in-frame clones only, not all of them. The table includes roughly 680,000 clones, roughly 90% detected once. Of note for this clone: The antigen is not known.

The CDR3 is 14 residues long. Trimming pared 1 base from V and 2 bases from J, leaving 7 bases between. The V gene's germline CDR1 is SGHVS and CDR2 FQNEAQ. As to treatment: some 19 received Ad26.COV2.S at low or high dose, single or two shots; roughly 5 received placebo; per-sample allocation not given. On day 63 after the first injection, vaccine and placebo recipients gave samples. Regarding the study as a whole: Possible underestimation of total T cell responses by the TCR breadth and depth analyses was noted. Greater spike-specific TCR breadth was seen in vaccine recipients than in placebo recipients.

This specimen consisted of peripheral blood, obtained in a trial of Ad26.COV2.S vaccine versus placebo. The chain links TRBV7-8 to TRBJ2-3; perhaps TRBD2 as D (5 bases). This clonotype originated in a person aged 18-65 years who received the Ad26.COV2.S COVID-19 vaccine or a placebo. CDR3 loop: CASSLGGNTDTQYF. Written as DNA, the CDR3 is TGTGCCAGCAGCTTAGGAGGGAACACAGATACGCAGTATTTT.